This TCR beta chain emerged from a study of OX40 agonist ivuxolimab in advanced cancers. Turning to the study itself: Hepatocellular carcinoma, melanoma, renal cell or head and neck cancer affected the dose-escalation patients. Patients with prior anti-PD-1, anti-PD-L1 or anti-CTLA-4 therapy were eligible; approximately 40% had some. General study points: Clonal expansion was seen in CD4+ and CD8+ blood T cells by week 6 at 0.1 to 3.0 mg/kg. The average count of expanded clones was higher among CD8+ T cells than among CD4+.

As to this clone: Its antigen is unidentified.

Germline V gene sequence: CDR1 SEHNR, CDR2 FQNEAQ (reference sequence). This CDR3 is 13 amino acids long. V was shortened by 1 base and J by 3 bases, with 4 bases between the two germline ends. Using immunoSEQ multiplex PCR, the repertoire was profiled, and TCRdb retains in-frame clones only, with some absent. The sample lists 100,000 or so clones, under 95% occurring once. The receptor's source is an adult with an advanced solid tumor such as melanoma, head and neck, liver or kidney cancer. The chain links TRBV7-9 to TRBJ1-5; D is unclear. This specimen was CD4+ or CD8+ T cells sorted from blood, taken in a trial of the OX40 agonist ivuxolimab. The CDR3 sequence is CASSLEANQPQHF. As DNA, the CDR3 is TGTGCCAGCAGCTTAGAGGCCAATCAGCCCCAGCATTTT.